This T cell receptor (beta chain) derives from a study of regulatory T cells in long-lasting Graves disease. Time point noted: newly diagnosed GD, antithyroid drugs for less than 3 months. PBMCs were the source of the RNA used for TCR sequencing. Peripheral blood, about 9 milliliters of it, was drawn into EDTA tubes. Sequencing libraries for TCR beta were prepared with iRepertoire HTBI primers and Arm-PCR of CDR3 regions. TCRdb redid the calling of the multiplex PCR reads with MiXCR, one entry per CDR3 protein. In the table there are about 240,000 distinct CDR3 sequences, around 20% of which are singletons. CDR1 and CDR2 (germline): LNHNV, YYDKDF (reference sequence). Trimming took off 5 bases at V and 1 base at J, with 13 bases between the two ends. The CDR3 totals 15 residues.

V is TRBV15 and J is TRBJ2-3, with TRBD2 as a possible D gene (6 bases). The receptor's source is a female donor with Graves disease. The sequencing here drew on peripheral blood mononuclear cells (PBMCs), taken at new diagnosis, from a patient treated with antithyroid drugs. In DNA, the CDR3 is TGTGCCACCAGCGGCGGAGGGGAAGGCACAGATACGCAGTATTTT. As protein: CATSGGGEGTDTQYF.